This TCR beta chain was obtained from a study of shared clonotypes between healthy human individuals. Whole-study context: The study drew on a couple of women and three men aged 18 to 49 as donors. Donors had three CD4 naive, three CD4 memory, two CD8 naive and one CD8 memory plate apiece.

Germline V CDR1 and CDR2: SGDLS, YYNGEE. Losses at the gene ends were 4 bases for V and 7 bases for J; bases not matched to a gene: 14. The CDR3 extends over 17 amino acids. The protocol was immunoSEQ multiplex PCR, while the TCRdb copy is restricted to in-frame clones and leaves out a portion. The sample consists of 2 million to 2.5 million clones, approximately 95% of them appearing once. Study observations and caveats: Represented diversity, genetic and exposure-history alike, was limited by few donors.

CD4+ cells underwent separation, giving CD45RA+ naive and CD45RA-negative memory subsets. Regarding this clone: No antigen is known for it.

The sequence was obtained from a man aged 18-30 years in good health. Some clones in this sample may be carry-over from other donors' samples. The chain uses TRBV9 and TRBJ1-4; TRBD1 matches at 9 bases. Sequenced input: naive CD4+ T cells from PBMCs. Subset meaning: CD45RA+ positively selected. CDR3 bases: TGTGCCAGCAGCACGGGACAGGGTCGAATGGTCGGTGAAAAACTGTTTTTT. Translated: CASSTGQGRMVGEKLFF.